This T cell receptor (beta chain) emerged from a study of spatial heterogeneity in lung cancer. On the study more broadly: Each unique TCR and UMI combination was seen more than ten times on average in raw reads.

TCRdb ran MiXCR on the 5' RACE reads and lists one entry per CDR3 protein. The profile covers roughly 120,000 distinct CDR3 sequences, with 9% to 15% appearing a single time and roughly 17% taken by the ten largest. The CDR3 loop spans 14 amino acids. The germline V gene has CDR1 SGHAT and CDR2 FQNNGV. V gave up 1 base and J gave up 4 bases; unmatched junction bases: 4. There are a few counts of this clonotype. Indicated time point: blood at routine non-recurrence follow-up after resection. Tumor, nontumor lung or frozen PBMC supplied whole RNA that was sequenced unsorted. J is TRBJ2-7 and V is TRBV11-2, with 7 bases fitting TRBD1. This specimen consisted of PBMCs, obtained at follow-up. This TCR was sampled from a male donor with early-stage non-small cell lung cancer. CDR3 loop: CASSLGDRVYEQYF. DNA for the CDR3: TGTGCCAGCAGCTTAGGGGACAGAGTATACGAGCAGTACTTC.